The clone carrying this T cell receptor (beta chain) was recorded many times. Researchers defined stable Graves' hyperthyroidism as no ophthalmopathy progression within 18 months. Diagnosing involved the use of clinical symptoms, serum thyroxine and TRAb, thyroid ultrasound and orbital computed tomography. The TCR beta CDR3 regions underwent amplification using RNA transcripts as the source. Primed by the HTBI set, a first-round RT-PCR was run on the TCR CDR3. In TCRdb, the multiplex PCR reads were re-called with MiXCR into one record per CDR3 protein. The repertoire has approximately 420,000 distinct CDR3 sequences, roughly 13% of them found once; the top ten carry 5.3%. This entry belongs to a study of T cells in Graves' hyperthyroidism and ophthalmopathy. The wider study: At initial diagnosis, before any treatment had begun, peripheral blood was obtained.

The sequenced material came from blood. The TCR comes from a woman under 30 with Graves' hyperthyroidism.

As DNA, the CDR3 is TGTGCCAGCAGTTCTGGTTTCCGGGTACGGCCTGGAAACACCATATATTTT. Residues: CASSSGFRVRPGNTIYF. The chain employs TRBV12-3 or TRBV12-4 and TRBJ1-3; D call uncertain. V lost 4 bases and J 2 bases, leaving 18 bases between the germline ends. The CDR3 extends over 17 amino acids.